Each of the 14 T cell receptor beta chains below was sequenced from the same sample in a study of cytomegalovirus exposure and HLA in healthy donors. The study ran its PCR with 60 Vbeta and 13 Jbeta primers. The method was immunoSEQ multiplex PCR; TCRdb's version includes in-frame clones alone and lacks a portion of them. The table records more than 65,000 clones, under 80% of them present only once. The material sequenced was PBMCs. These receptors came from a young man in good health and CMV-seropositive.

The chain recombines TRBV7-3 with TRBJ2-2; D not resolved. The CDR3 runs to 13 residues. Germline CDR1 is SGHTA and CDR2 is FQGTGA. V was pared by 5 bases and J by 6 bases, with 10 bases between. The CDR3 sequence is CASSHSSAGELFF. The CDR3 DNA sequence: TGTGCCAGCAGCCACAGTTCCGCCGGGGAGCTGTTTTTT.

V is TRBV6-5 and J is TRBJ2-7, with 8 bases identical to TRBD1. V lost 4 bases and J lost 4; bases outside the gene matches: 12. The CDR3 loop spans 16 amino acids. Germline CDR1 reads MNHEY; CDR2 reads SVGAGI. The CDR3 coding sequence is TGTGCCAGCAGTTTTTCCGGGACAGGTACGACTTACGAGCAGTACTTC. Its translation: CASSFSGTGTTYEQYF.

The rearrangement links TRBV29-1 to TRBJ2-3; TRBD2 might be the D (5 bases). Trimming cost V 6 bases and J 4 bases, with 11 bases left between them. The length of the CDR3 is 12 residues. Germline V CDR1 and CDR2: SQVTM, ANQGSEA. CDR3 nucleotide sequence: TGCAGCGTGGACTGGAAACCAGATACGCAGTATTTT. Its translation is CSVDWKPDTQYF.

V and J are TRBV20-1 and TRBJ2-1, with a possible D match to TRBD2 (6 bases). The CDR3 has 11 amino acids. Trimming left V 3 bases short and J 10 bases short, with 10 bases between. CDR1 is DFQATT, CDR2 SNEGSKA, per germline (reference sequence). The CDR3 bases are TGCAGTGCTAGCGAGGCGGGAGAGCAGTTCTTC. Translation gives CSASEAGEQFF.

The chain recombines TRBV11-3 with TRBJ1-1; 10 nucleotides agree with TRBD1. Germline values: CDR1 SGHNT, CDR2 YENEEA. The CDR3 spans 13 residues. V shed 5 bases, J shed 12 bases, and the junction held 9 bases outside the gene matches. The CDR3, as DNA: TGTGCCAGCAGCCCATGGACAGGGGGGATGACTTTCTTT. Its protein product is CASSPWTGGMTFF.

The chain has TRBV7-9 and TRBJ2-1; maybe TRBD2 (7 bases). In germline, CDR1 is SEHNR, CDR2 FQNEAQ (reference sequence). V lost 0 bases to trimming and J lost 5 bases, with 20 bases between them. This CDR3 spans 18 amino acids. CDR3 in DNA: TGTGCCAGCAGCTTAGCGCGGGGGCAAGTACCCTACAACAATGAGCAGTTCTTC. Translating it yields CASSLARGQVPYNNEQFF.

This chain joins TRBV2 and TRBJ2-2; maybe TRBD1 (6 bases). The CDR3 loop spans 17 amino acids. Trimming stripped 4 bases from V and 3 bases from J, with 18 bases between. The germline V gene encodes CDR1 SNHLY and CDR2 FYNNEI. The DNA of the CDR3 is TGTGCCAGCAGTGGAGTAGGGGCAGGGGAATACACCGGGGAGCTGTTTTTT. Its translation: CASSGVGAGEYTGELFF.

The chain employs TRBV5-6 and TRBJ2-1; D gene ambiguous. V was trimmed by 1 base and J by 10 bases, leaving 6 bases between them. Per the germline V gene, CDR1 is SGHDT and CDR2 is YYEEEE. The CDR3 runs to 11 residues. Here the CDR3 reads CASSLFPEQFF. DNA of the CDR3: TGTGCCAGCAGCTTGTTCCCGGAGCAGTTCTTC.

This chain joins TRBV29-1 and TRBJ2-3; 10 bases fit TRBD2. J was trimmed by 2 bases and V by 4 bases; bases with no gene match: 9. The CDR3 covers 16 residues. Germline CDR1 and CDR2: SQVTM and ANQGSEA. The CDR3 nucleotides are TGCAGCGTTGGTAACCCGGGACTAGCGCCCACAGATACGCAGTATTTT. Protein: CSVGNPGLAPTDTQYF.

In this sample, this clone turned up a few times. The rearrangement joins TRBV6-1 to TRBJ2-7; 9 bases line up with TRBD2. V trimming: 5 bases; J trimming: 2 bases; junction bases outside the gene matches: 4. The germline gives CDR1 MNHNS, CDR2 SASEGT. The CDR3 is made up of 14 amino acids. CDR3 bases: TGTGCCAGCAGTATGACTAGCGGAACCTACGAGCAGTACTTC. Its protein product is CASSMTSGTYEQYF.

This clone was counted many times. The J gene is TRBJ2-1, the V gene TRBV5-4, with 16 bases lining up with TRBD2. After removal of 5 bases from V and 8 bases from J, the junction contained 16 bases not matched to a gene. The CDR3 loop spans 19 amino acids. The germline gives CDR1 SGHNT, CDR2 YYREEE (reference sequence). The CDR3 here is CASRDEGLAGGPSIDEQFF. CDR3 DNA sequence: TGTGCCAGCAGGGACGAGGGACTAGCGGGAGGGCCTTCGATCGATGAGCAGTTCTTC.

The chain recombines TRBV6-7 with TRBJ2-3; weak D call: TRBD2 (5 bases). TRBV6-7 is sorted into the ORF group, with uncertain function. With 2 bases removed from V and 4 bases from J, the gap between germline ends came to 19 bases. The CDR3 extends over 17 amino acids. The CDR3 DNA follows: TGTGCCAGCAGTTACCCCAGTGCCGGGGAATGCCCAGATACGCAGTATTTT. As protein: CASSYPSAGECPDTQYF.

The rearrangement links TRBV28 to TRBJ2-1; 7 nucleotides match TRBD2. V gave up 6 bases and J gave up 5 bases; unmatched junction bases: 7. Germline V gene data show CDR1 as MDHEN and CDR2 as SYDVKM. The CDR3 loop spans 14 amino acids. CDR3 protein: CASSPAGWDNEQFF. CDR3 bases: TGTGCCAGCAGCCCAGCGGGATGGGACAATGAGCAGTTCTTC.

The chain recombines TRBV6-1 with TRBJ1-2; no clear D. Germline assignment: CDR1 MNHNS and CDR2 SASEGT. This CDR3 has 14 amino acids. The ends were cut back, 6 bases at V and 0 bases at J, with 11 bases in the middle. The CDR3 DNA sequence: TGTGCCAGCAGGGTTTCTCGAGCTAACTATGGCTACACCTTC. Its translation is CASRVSRANYGYTF.